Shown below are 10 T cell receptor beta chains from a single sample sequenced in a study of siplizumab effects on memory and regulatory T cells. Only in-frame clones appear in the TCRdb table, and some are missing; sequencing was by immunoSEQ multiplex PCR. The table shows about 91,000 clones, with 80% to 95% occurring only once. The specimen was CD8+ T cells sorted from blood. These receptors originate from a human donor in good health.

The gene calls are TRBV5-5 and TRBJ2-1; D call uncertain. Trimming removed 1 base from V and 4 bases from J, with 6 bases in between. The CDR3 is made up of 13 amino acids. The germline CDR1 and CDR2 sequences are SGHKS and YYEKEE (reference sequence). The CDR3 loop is CASSLPPYNEQFF. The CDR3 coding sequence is TGTGCCAGCAGCTTGCCCCCGTACAATGAGCAGTTCTTC.

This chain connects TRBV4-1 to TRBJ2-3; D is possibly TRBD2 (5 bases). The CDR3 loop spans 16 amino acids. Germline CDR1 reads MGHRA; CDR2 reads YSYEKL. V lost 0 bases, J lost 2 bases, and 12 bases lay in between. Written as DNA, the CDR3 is TGCGCCAGCAGCCAAGATACGCGACTACTCACAGATACGCAGTATTTT. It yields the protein CASSQDTRLLTDTQYF.

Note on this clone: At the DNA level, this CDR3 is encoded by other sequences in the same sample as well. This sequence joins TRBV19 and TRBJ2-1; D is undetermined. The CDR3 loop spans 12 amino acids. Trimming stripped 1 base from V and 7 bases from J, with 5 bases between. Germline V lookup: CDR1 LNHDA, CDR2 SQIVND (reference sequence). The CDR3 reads CASSIGGNEQFF. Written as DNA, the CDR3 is TGTGCCAGTAGTATAGGGGGAAATGAGCAGTTCTTC.

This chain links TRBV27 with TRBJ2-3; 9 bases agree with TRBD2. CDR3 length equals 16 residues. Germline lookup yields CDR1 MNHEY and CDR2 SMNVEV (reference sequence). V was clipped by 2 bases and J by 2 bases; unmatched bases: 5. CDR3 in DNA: TGTGCCAGCAGTTTAAATAGCGGGAGCTTCACAGATACGCAGTATTTT. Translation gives CASSLNSGSFTDTQYF.

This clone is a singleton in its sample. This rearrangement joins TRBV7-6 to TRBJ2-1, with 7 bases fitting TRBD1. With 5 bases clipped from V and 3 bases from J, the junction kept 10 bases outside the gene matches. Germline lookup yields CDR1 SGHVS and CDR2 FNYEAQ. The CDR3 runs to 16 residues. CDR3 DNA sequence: TGTGCCAGCAGCGATACCTACGGGACAGACTACAATGAGCAGTTCTTC. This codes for CASSDTYGTDYNEQFF.

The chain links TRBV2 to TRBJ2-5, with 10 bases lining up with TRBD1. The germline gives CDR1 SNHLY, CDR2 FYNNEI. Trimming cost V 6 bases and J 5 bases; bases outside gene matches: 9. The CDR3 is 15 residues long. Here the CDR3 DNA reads TGTGCCAGCAGCGCCGGGACAGGGGTCGATGAGACCCAGTACTTC. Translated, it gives CASSAGTGVDETQYF.

The CDR3 DNA sequence: TGTGCCAGCAGCTTAACCGGGACTAGCGACACCGGGTCCTACAATGAGCAGTTCTTC. Its protein is CASSLTGTSDTGSYNEQFF. This chain uses TRBV12-1 with TRBJ2-1; the table's D call, TRBD2, has no DNA check behind it. TRBV12-1 is marked as a pseudogene. The CDR3 has 19 residues.

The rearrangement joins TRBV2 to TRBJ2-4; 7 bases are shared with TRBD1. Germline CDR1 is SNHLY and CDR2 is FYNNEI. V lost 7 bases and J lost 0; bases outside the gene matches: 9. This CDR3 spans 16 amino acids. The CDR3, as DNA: TGTGCCAGCAACCCGGGACAGTCCCTAGCCAAAAACATTCAGTACTTC. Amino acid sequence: CASNPGQSLAKNIQYF.

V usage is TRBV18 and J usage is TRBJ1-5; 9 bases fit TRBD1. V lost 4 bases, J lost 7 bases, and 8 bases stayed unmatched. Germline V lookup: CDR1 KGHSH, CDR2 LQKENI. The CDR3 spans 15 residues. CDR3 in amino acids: CASSQDTGGGQPQHF. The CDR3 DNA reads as TGTGCCAGCTCACAAGACACAGGGGGCGGCCAGCCCCAGCATTTT.

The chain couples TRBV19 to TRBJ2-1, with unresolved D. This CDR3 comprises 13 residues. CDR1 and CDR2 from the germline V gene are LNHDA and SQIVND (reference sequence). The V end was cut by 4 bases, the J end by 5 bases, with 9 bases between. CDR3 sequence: CASSRLLHNEQFF. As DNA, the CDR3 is TGTGCCAGTAGTAGGCTTTTACACAATGAGCAGTTCTTC.